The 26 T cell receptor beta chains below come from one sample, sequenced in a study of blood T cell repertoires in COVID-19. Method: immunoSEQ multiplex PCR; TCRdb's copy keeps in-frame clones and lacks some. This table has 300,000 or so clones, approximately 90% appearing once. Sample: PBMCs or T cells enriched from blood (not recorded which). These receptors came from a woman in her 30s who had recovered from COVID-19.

The CDR3 coding sequence is TGTGCCAGCAGTTCCCCCTCCGCGGGACCCTACAATGAGCAGTTCTTC. It is translated as CASSSPSAGPYNEQFF. The chain joins TRBV6-6 to TRBJ2-1; TRBD2 might be the D (6 bases). The germline gives CDR1 MNHNY, CDR2 SVGAGI (reference sequence). Between the trimmed V and J ends, which lost 4 bases and 2 bases, there was a span of 15 bases. CDR3 length equals 16 residues.

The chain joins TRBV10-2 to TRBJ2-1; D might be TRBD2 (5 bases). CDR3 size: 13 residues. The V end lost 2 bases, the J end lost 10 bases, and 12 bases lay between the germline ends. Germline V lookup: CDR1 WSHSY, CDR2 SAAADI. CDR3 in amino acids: CASSENNGEEQFF. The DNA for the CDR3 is TGCGCCAGCAGTGAGAATAATGGGGAGGAGCAGTTCTTC.

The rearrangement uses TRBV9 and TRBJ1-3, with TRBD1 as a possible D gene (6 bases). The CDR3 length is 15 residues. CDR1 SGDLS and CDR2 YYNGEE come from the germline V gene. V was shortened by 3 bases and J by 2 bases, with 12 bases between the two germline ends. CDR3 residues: CASSASGTTGNTIYF. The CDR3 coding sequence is TGTGCCAGCAGCGCTTCAGGGACAACTGGAAACACCATATATTTT.

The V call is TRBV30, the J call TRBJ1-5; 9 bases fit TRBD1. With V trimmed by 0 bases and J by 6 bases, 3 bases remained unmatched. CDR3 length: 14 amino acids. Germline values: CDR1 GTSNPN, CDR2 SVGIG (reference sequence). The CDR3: CAWSVGTGPQPQHF. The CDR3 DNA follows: TGTGCCTGGAGTGTGGGGACAGGGCCTCAGCCCCAGCATTTT.

CDR3 nucleotide sequence: TGTGCCAGCAGCTTAAATCTCCAGTTCTTC. Translation: CASSLNLQFF. This chain connects TRBV7-9 to TRBJ2-1, with D uncertain. V lost 2 bases and J lost 13, with 6 bases in between. Germline CDR1 is SEHNR and CDR2 is FQNEAQ (reference sequence). The length of the CDR3 is 10 residues. Based on the CDR3 plus reference TRBV7-9 and TRBJ2-1, the full variable domain is DTGVSQNPRHKITKRGQNVTFRCDPISEHNRLYWYRQTLGQGPEFLTYFQNEAQLEKSRLLSDRFSAERPKGSFSTLEIQRTEQGDSAMYLCASSLNLQFFGPGTRLTVL.

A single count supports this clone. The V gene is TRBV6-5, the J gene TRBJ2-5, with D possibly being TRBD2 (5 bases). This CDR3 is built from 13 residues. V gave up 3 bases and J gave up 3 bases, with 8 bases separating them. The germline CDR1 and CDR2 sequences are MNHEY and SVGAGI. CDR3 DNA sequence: TGTGCCAGCAGTTATGTCGGGGAAGAGACCCAGTACTTC. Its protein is CASSYVGEETQYF.

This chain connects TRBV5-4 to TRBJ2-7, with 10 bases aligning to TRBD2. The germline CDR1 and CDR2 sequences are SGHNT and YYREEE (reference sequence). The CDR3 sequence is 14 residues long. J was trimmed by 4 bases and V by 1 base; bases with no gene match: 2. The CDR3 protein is CASSLTSGTYEQYF. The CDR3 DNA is TGTGCCAGCAGCTTGACTAGCGGGACTTACGAGCAGTACTTC.

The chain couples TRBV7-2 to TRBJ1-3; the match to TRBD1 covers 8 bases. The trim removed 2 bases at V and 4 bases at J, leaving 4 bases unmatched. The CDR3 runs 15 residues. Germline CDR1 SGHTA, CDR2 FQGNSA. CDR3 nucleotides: TGTGCCAGCAGCTTACGACAGGGGTTCGGAAACACCATATATTTT. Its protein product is CASSLRQGFGNTIYF.

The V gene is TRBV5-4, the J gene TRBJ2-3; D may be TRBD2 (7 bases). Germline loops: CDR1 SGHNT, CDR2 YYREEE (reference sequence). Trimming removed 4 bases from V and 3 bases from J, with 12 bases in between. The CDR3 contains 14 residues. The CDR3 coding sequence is TGTGCCAGCAGCCCCGGGGGGCGTACAGATACGCAGTATTTT. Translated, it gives CASSPGGRTDTQYF.

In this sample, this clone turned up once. CDR3 amino acids: CASSLGRVREETQYF. The DNA of the CDR3 is TGTGCCAGCAGCTTAGGTCGAGTCAGGGAAGAGACCCAGTACTTC. The rearrangement uses TRBV7-9 and TRBJ2-5, with a possible D match to TRBD1 (5 bases). Germline CDR1 and CDR2: SEHNR and FQNEAQ (reference sequence). The CDR3 is 15 amino acids. The V and J ends lost 1 base and 3 bases respectively, with 12 bases between them.

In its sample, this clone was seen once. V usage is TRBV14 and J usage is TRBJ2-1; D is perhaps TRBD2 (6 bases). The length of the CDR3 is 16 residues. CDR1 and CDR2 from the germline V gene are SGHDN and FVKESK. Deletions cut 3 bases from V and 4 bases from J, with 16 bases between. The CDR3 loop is CASSQDRTTEYNEQFF. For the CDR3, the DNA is TGTGCCAGCAGCCAGGACCGGACTACAGAGTACAATGAGCAGTTCTTC.

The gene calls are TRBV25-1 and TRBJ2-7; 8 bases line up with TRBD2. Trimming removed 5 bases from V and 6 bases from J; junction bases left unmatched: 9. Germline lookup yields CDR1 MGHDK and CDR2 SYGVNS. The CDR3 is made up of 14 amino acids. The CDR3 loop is CASSLPGLVPEQYF. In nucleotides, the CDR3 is TGTGCCAGCAGTTTACCGGGACTAGTCCCCGAGCAGTACTTC.

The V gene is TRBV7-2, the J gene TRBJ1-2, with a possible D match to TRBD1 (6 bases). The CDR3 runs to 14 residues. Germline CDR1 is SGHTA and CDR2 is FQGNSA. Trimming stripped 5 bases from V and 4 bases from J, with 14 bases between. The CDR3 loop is CASSPRDTIYGYTF. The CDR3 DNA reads TGTGCCAGCAGCCCCCGGGACACCATCTATGGCTACACCTTC.

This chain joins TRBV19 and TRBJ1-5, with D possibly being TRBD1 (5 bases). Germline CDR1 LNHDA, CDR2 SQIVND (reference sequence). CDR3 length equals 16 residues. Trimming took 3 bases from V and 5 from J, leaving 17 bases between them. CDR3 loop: CASSMIGAGRDQPQHF. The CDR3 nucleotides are TGTGCCAGTAGTATGATTGGGGCAGGCCGAGATCAGCCCCAGCATTTT.

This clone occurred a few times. This CDR3 is CSVYDRGYGYTF. The CDR3 coding sequence is TGCAGCGTATACGACAGGGGCTATGGCTACACCTTC. This chain uses TRBV29-1 with TRBJ1-2, with 8 bases identical to TRBD1. This CDR3 is built from 12 residues. Trimming removed 6 bases from V and 4 bases from J; junction bases left unmatched: 4. Germline assignment: CDR1 SQVTM and CDR2 ANQGSEA.

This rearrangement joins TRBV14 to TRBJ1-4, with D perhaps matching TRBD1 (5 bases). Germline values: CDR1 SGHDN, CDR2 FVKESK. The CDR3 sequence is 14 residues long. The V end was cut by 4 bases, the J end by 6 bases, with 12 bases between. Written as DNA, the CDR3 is TGTGCCAGCAGCCTGGGACTGACTCATGAAAAACTGTTTTTT. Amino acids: CASSLGLTHEKLFF.

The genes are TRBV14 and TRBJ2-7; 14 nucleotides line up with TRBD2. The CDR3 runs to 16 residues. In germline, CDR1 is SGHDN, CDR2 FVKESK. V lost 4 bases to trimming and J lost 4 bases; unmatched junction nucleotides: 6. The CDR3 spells CASSLGLAGVTYEQYF. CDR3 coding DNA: TGTGCCAGCAGCCTGGGACTAGCGGGAGTCACGTACGAGCAGTACTTC.

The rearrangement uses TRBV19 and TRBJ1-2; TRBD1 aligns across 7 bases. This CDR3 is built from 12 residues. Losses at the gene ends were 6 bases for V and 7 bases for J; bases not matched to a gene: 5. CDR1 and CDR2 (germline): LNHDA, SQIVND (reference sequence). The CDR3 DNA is TGTGCCAGTAGCCTCAACAGGGGTGGCTACACCTTC. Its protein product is CASSLNRGGYTF. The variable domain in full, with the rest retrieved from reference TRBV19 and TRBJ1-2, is DGGITQSPKYLFRKEGQNVTLSCEQNLNHDAMYWYRQDPGQGLRLIYYSQIVNDFQKGDIAEGYSVSREKKESFPLTVTSAQKNPTAFYLCASSLNRGGYTFGSGTRLTVV.

CDR3 in amino acids: CASSSRAPYNSPLHF. CDR3 bases: TGTGCCAGCAGTTCGAGGGCCCCCTATAATTCACCCCTCCACTTT. V usage is TRBV27 and J usage is TRBJ1-6; D remains unclear. V lost 4 bases, J lost 2 bases, and 9 bases lay in between. This CDR3 has 15 residues. Germline values: CDR1 MNHEY, CDR2 SMNVEV (reference sequence).

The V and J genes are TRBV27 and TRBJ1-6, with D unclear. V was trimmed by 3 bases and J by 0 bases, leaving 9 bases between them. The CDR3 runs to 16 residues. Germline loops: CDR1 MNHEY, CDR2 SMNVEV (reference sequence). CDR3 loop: CASSLSRSSYNSPLHF. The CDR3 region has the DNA TGTGCCAGCAGTTTGAGTCGGAGCTCCTATAATTCACCCCTCCACTTT.

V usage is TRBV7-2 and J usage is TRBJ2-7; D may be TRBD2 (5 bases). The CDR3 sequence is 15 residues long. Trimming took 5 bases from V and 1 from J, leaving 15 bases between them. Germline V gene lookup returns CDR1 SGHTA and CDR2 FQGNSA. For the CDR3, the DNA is TGTGCCAGCAGCCCCGCCTCCGGGAAGTCCTACGAGCAGTACTTC. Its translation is CASSPASGKSYEQYF.

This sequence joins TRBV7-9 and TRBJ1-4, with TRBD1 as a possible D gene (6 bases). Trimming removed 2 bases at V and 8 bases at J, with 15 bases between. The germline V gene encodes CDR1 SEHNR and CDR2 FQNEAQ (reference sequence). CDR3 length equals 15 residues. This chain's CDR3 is CASSLYGRGGEKLFF. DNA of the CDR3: TGTGCCAGCAGCTTATACGGCAGGGGAGGGGAAAAACTGTTTTTT.

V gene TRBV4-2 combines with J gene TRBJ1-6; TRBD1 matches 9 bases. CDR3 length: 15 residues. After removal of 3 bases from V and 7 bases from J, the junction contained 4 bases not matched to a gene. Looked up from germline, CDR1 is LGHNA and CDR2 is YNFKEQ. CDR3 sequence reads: CASSQAGQGNSPLHF. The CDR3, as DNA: TGTGCCAGCAGCCAGGCCGGACAGGGGAATTCACCCCTCCACTTT.

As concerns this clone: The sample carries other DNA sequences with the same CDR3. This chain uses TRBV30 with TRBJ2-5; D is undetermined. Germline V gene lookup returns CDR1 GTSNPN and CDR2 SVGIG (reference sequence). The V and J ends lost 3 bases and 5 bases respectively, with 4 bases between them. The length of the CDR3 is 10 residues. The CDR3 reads CAWSRETQYF. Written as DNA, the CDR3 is TGTGCCTGGAGCCGGGAGACCCAGTACTTC.

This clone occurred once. CDR3 bases: TGTGCCAGCAGCCAAGCTACCCAGACCGCCGACAACACCTTC. It codes for CASSQATQTADNTF. This chain links TRBV3-1 (or the pseudogene TRBV3-2) with TRBJ1-2; D ambiguous. V lost 1 base, J lost 12 bases, and 18 bases lay in between. Germline lookup yields CDR1 LGHDT and CDR2 YNNKEL (reference sequence). The CDR3 length is 14 residues.

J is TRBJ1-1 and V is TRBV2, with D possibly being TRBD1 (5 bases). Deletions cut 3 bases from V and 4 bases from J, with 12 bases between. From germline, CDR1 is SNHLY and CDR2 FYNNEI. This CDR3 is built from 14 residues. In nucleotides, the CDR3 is TGTGCCAGCAGTGACCCCGGGGGACGCACTGAAGCTTTCTTT. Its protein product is CASSDPGGRTEAFF.